These 16 T cell receptor beta chains came from one sample sequenced in a study of molecular identifiers for immune sequencing clone quantification. In TCRdb, the PCR reads were re-called with MiXCR into one record per CDR3 protein. The data show 40,000 to 45,000 distinct CDR3 sequences, approximately 17% seen once. The sample taken for sequencing was naive CD8+ T cells from blood, with Jurkat cell RNA spiked in. The subset here: FACS-sorted CD8+CD4-CCR7+CD45RA+ naive T cells. Receptors originate from a human donor in good health. Some libraries in this study had Jurkat cell RNA spiked in.

This clonotype was counted many times. The rearrangement uses TRBV27 and TRBJ1-4, with 9 bases that match TRBD1. Per germline, CDR1 MNHEY and CDR2 SMNVEV (reference sequence). This CDR3 has 15 residues. V was clipped by 4 bases and J by 7 bases; unmatched bases: 7. The DNA for the CDR3 is TGTGCCAGCAGTTCATGGACAGGGGTTGGTGAAAAACTGTTTTTT. Its protein is CASSSWTGVGEKLFF. The entire variable domain, with the rest obtained from reference TRBV27 and TRBJ1-4, is as follows: EAQVTQNPRYLITVTGKKLTVTCSQNMNHEYMSWYRQDPGLGLRQIYYSMNVEVTDKGDVPEGYKVSRKEKRNFPLILESPSPNQTSLYFCASSSWTGVGEKLFFGSGTQLSVL.

This clonotype was counted between two and nine times. This sequence joins TRBV7-8 and TRBJ1-4; no firm D call. V was clipped by 0 bases and J by 10 bases, with 15 bases between them. This CDR3 has 15 residues. Looked up from germline, CDR1 is SGHVS and CDR2 is FQNEAQ. As DNA, the CDR3 is TGTGCCAGCAGCTTAGCCCTTAGCTCTGATGGAAAACTGTTTTTT. It codes for CASSLALSSDGKLFF.

The chain couples TRBV9 to TRBJ2-1; 8 positions match TRBD1. Per germline, CDR1 SGDLS and CDR2 YYNGEE. Trimming at V came to 3 bases and at J to 8 bases, leaving 10 bases not matched to a gene. The CDR3 spans 15 residues. In DNA, the CDR3 is TGTGCCAGCAGCGGCGGGGCAGGGGGCGTCGATGAGCAGTTCTTC. It is translated as CASSGGAGGVDEQFF.

This rearrangement joins TRBV19 to TRBJ2-5; D not certain. Germline assignment: CDR1 LNHDA and CDR2 SQIVND (reference sequence). The V gene lost 2 bases and the J gene lost 1 base, with 11 bases spanning the gap. The CDR3 is made up of 15 amino acids. The CDR3 here is CASSITGRLQETQYF. The DNA of the CDR3 is TGTGCCAGTAGTATAACTGGTCGACTCCAAGAGACCCAGTACTTC.

This clonotype was seen a few times. The chain uses TRBV7-8 and TRBJ2-1, with a tentative D call TRBD2 (5 bases). CDR3 length equals 11 residues. Trimming removed 3 bases at V and 10 bases at J, with 7 bases between. Germline V gene sequence: CDR1 SGHVS, CDR2 FQNEAQ. CDR3 sequence: CASSFREEQFF. CDR3 coding DNA: TGTGCCAGCAGCTTTAGGGAGGAGCAGTTCTTC.

For this clonotype: With a much larger clone just one base away, this may be a read error. The genes are TRBV15 and TRBJ2-7; D is possibly TRBD1 (6 bases). The germline V gene has CDR1 LNHNV and CDR2 YYDKDF (reference sequence). The CDR3 runs to 16 residues. With 8 bases removed from V and 4 bases from J, the gap between germline ends came to 24 bases. The CDR3 sequence is CATAPNLTGGVYEQYF. The CDR3 bases are TGTGCCACCGCCCCGAACCTGACAGGTGGTGTGTACGAGCAGTACTTC.

In this sample, this clonotype turned up many times. The DNA of the CDR3 is TGTGCCAGCAACCCCGGGGACACAGATACGCAGTATTTT. Protein sequence: CASNPGDTDTQYF. The chain combines TRBV6-6 with TRBJ2-3, with a tentative D call TRBD2 (5 bases). Trimming took 7 bases from V and 2 from J, leaving 10 bases between them. The CDR3 totals 13 residues. CDR1 is MNHNY, CDR2 SVGAGI, per germline (reference sequence).

This clonotype was detected a few times. The CDR3 coding sequence is TGTGCCAGCAGCTTGGCCAGAGGGATGAACACTGAAGCTTTCTTT. Translation: CASSLARGMNTEAFF. The chain employs TRBV5-6 and TRBJ1-1; unclear D gene. The CDR3 spans 15 residues. CDR1 is SGHDT and CDR2 is YYEEEE in the germline V gene. The V end lost 0 bases, the J end lost 0 bases, and 9 bases lay between the germline ends.

The V call is TRBV29-1, the J call TRBJ2-7; D perhaps matches TRBD1 (6 bases). In germline, CDR1 is SQVTM, CDR2 ANQGSEA. The CDR3 has 12 residues. V lost 6 bases and J lost 2, with 11 bases in between. CDR3 bases: TGCAGCGTGTCATGGGGGCCCTACGAGCAGTACTTC. Protein sequence: CSVSWGPYEQYF.

With respect to this clonotype: Given a much more abundant clone one base away, this may be a read error. This rearrangement joins TRBV29-1 to TRBJ2-7; the D gene is possibly TRBD1 (5 bases). The germline V and J ends were trimmed by 7 bases and 8 bases, with 27 bases remaining between them. CDR3 length: 15 residues. The germline gives CDR1 SQVTM, CDR2 ANQGSEA. The CDR3 DNA follows: TGCAGCGCTTCGACCCCCCAACAGGATAAGGTACAGCAGTACTTC. Translated: CSASTPQQDKVQQYF.

This clonotype was picked up many times. V is TRBV3-1 and J is TRBJ2-3, with unresolved D. Between the trimmed V and J ends, which lost 4 bases and 0 bases, there was a span of 11 bases. From germline, CDR1 is LGHDT and CDR2 YNNKEL (reference sequence). The CDR3 loop spans 15 amino acids. CDR3 protein: CASSPTATSTDTQYF. The DNA of the CDR3 is TGTGCCAGCAGCCCCACAGCCACTAGCACAGATACGCAGTATTTT.

Points on this clonotype: Possible read error: a much larger clone is one base away. The chain couples TRBV27 to TRBJ2-3; TRBD2 matches 7 bases. Per germline, CDR1 MNHEY and CDR2 SMNVEV (reference sequence). This CDR3 has 15 residues. V gave up 4 bases and J gave up 2 bases; unmatched junction bases: 6. The CDR3 loop is CASSYALAVTDTQYF. CDR3 bases: TGTGCCAGCAGTTACGCTCTAGCGGTCACAGATACGCAGTATTTT.

This clonotype was seen many times. The genes are TRBV4-1 and TRBJ1-1; D unclear. This CDR3 has 13 amino acids. Trimming shortened V by 0 bases and J by 6 bases, and 8 bases separated the two germline ends. CDR1 MGHRA and CDR2 YSYEKL come from the germline V gene. CDR3 nucleotides: TGCGCCAGCAGCCAAGAGGCCAGCCCTGAAGCTTTCTTT. Translation gives CASSQEASPEAFF.

Comments on this clonotype: A much larger clone lies one base from this, so it may be a read error. The J gene is TRBJ1-6, the V gene TRBV13; TRBD1 aligns across 9 bases. The CDR3 totals 14 residues. Germline V CDR1 and CDR2: PRHDT, FYEKMQ (reference sequence). CDR3 coding DNA: TGTGCCAACAGCTTGGGACAGGGAGAATCACCCCTCCACTTT. The encoded protein is CANSLGQGESPLHF.

This clonotype was recorded at least ten times. The chain uses TRBV6-6 and TRBJ2-7; TRBD1 aligns across 7 bases. Germline CDR1 MNHNY, CDR2 SVGAGI (reference sequence). This CDR3 is built from 13 residues. Unmatched junction bases numbered 4, after V lost 7 bases and J lost 1 base. Here the CDR3 reads CASTTDRSYEQYF. The CDR3 bases are TGTGCCAGCACCACGGACAGGTCCTACGAGCAGTACTTC.

This clonotype came up a few times. V is TRBV7-8 and J is TRBJ2-3; TRBD1 matches at 7 bases. CDR1 is SGHVS, CDR2 FQNEAQ, per germline. V dropped 5 bases and J dropped 2; count of bases not matched to a gene: 10. The CDR3 has 16 amino acids. The DNA of the CDR3 is TGTGCCAGCAGCCTAGTACAGGGGATTCCCACAGATACGCAGTATTTT. This gives the protein CASSLVQGIPTDTQYF.